This TCR beta chain came from a study of T-cell memory formation after mild COVID-19. Constant-segment primers served in 5'RACE that generated TCR alpha and TCR beta cDNA libraries bearing sample barcodes and UMIs. TCRdb used MiXCR to reprocess the 5' RACE reads, holding one entry per CDR3 protein. The sample lists roughly 250,000 distinct CDR3 sequences, about 17% seen once, with roughly 3.6% in the top ten. The sequenced sample consisted of PBMCs or a T cell subset sorted from them (not recorded which). The sequence derives from a man aged 18 to 35 who had mild COVID-19 (a few samples of this study predate the infection). Cell type and time point are not known.

CDR3 sequence: CSATGSSTDTQYF. The CDR3 DNA sequence: TGCAGCGCTACAGGGTCAAGCACAGATACGCAGTATTTT. The chain uses TRBV29-1 and TRBJ2-3; D is perhaps TRBD1 (6 bases). CDR1 SQVTM and CDR2 ANQGSEA come from the germline V gene. This CDR3 spans 13 amino acids. Trimming took off 7 bases at V and 0 bases at J, with 11 bases between the two ends.